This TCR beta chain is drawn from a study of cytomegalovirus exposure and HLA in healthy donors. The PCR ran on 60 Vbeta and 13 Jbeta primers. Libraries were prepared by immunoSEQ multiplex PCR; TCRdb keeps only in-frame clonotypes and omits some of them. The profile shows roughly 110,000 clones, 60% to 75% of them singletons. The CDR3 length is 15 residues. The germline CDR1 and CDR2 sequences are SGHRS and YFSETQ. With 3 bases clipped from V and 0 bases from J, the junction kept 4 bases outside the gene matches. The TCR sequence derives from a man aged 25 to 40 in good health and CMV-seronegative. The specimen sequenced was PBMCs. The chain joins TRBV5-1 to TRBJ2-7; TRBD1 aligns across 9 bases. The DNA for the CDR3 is TGCGCCAGCAGCTACGGACAGGGGACCTCCTACGAGCAGTACTTC. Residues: CASSYGQGTSYEQYF. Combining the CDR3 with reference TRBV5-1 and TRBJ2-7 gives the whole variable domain KAGVTQTPRYLIKTRGQQVTLSCSPISGHRSVSWYQQTPGQGLQFLFEYFSETQRNKGNFPGRFSGRQFSNSRSEMNVSTLELGDSALYLCASSYGQGTSYEQYFGPGTRLTVT.